This passage covers 26 T cell receptor beta chains from one sample sequenced in a study of T-cell memory formation after mild COVID-19. TCRdb re-called the 5' RACE reads with MiXCR, one entry per CDR3 protein. The table shows approximately 570,000 distinct CDR3 sequences, with roughly 18% occurring only once. Specimen: PBMCs or a T cell subset sorted from them (not recorded which). These receptors came from an adult woman who had mild COVID-19 (a few samples of this study predate the infection). Cell type and time point are not known.

This clonotype was found a few times. The chain is built from TRBV14 and TRBJ2-7; D is possibly TRBD2 (6 bases). The CDR3 contains 13 residues. Germline CDR1 reads SGHDN; CDR2 reads FVKESK. Trimming took 4 bases from V and 6 from J, leaving 13 bases between them. CDR3 coding DNA: TGTGCCAGCAGCCCAGTGGGGAGGACCGAGCAGTACTTC. Amino acids: CASSPVGRTEQYF.

The sample holds a few counts of this clonotype. V and J are TRBV20-1 and TRBJ2-3, with D perhaps TRBD1 (6 bases). Germline CDR1 DFQATT, CDR2 SNEGSKA (reference sequence). This CDR3 is 13 amino acids long. V was trimmed by 3 bases and J by 0 bases, leaving 7 bases between them. CDR3 nucleotide sequence: TGCAGTGCTAGGCAGGGGAGCACAGATACGCAGTATTTT. Translation: CSARQGSTDTQYF.

This chain links TRBV24-1 with TRBJ2-2; maybe TRBD1 (5 bases). The CDR3 covers 15 residues. Between the trimmed V and J ends, which lost 5 bases and 0 bases, there was a span of 9 bases. Germline V lookup: CDR1 KGHDR, CDR2 SFDVKD. The CDR3 coding sequence is TGTGCCACCAGTGCAAAACAGGCGAACACCGGGGAGCTGTTTTTT. Translating it yields CATSAKQANTGELFF.

The sample holds a few counts of this clonotype. This rearrangement joins TRBV27 to TRBJ2-3; 8 positions match TRBD1. The CDR3 runs 14 residues. Germline values: CDR1 MNHEY, CDR2 SMNVEV (reference sequence). J was trimmed by 4 bases and V by 4 bases; bases with no gene match: 4. The CDR3 reads CASSWTGPADTQYF. The CDR3 nucleotides are TGTGCCAGCAGTTGGACAGGGCCAGCAGATACGCAGTATTTT.

The table lists this clonotype with a few counts. The gene calls are TRBV5-1 and TRBJ2-5; D gene ambiguous. The length of the CDR3 is 11 residues. Germline assignment: CDR1 SGHRS and CDR2 YFSETQ. V dropped 6 bases and J dropped 5 bases, with 8 bases sitting between them. DNA of the CDR3: TGCGCCAGCACCCTTCGGGAGACCCAGTACTTC. Translating it yields CASTLRETQYF.

This clonotype was counted between two and nine times. The rearrangement joins TRBV7-3 to TRBJ2-6; D gene unclear. The CDR3 contains 18 residues. Trimming took 5 bases from V and 4 from J, leaving 21 bases between them. Germline V gene sequence: CDR1 SGHTA, CDR2 FQGTGA. CDR3 sequence (DNA): TGTGCCAGCAGCCTCACCGGCATATTGGGTATGGGGGCCAACGTCCTGACTTTC. Amino acids: CASSLTGILGMGANVLTF.

This clonotype has only a few counts. The chain recombines TRBV7-9 with TRBJ2-1; 10 bases are shared with TRBD2. The J segment lost 0 bases and the V segment lost 5 bases, leaving 7 bases of the junction unmatched. The germline V gene encodes CDR1 SEHNR and CDR2 FQNEAQ (reference sequence). The CDR3 consists of 17 residues. CDR3 in DNA: TGTGCCAGCAGCCCCGGGACTAGCGAGTACTCCTACAATGAGCAGTTCTTC. Protein: CASSPGTSEYSYNEQFF.

This clonotype occurred a few times. The chain combines TRBV6-4 with TRBJ1-6, with TRBD1 matching over 8 bases. Germline trimming cut 6 bases from V and 8 bases from J; bases unmatched to any gene: 3. CDR1 MRHNA and CDR2 SNTAGT come from the germline V gene. This CDR3 is 13 amino acids long. The CDR3 here is CASSQTGDSPLHF. CDR3 bases: TGTGCCAGCAGCCAGACAGGGGATTCACCCCTCCACTTT.

This clonotype was observed a single time. This sequence joins TRBV7-2 and TRBJ1-1, with 7 bases matching TRBD1. The junction had 6 bases not matched to a gene; V was cut back by 4 bases and J by 4 bases. CDR3 length: 14 residues. Per germline, CDR1 SGHTA and CDR2 FQGNSA. Here the CDR3 DNA reads TGTGCCAGCAGCTCCACAGGGGCCGCCACTGAAGCTTTCTTT. This encodes CASSSTGAATEAFF.

The V and J genes are TRBV2 and TRBJ2-5; possible D gene TRBD2, 6 bases. The CDR3 spans 15 residues. V was pared by 8 bases and J by 0 bases, with 16 bases between. Germline CDR1 is SNHLY and CDR2 is FYNNEI. The CDR3 DNA reads as TGTGCCAGCCGGCGGTTTAGGGAGGACCAAGAGACCCAGTACTTC. Encoded protein: CASRRFREDQETQYF.

This clonotype was observed a handful of times. The V gene is TRBV12-3 or TRBV12-4, the J gene TRBJ2-2; no definite D call. The CDR3 is made up of 16 amino acids. Trimming removed 5 bases from V and 3 bases from J, with 16 bases in between. The chain's CDR3 is CASSPGFRWDTGELFF. CDR3 nucleotides: TGTGCCAGCAGTCCTGGGTTCCGGTGGGACACCGGGGAGCTGTTTTTT.

The V gene is TRBV5-4, the J gene TRBJ1-4; a weak D match, TRBD1 (6 bases). Trimming cost V 4 bases and J 6 bases, with 16 bases left between them. The CDR3 spans 15 residues. Germline V gene sequence: CDR1 SGHNT, CDR2 YYREEE (reference sequence). In nucleotides, the CDR3 is TGTGCCAGCAGCCCGGAGGGGGGGGATTATGAAAAACTGTTTTTT. Translation gives CASSPEGGDYEKLFF.

This clonotype has a handful of counts. The CDR3 reads CASSLLGGDYEQYF. The CDR3 nucleotides are TGCGCCAGCAGCTTACTGGGGGGAGATTACGAGCAGTACTTC. The gene calls are TRBV5-1 and TRBJ2-7; D is perhaps TRBD2 (6 bases). The CDR3 consists of 14 residues. V was shortened by 2 bases and J by 4 bases, with 13 bases between the two germline ends. Germline CDR1 SGHRS, CDR2 YFSETQ.

The V and J genes are TRBV7-9 and TRBJ1-1; D is ambiguous. The V gene's germline CDR1 is SEHNR and CDR2 FQNEAQ (reference sequence). The CDR3 extends over 13 amino acids. V lost 8 bases, J lost 6 bases, and 16 bases lay in between. The CDR3: CASGLGIVPEAFF. The DNA of the CDR3 is TGTGCCAGCGGACTCGGGATAGTCCCTGAAGCTTTCTTT.

There are a few counts of this clonotype. The chain links TRBV6-2 or TRBV6-3 to TRBJ1-2; D is possibly TRBD1 (5 bases). V dropped 0 bases and J dropped 8 bases, with 19 bases sitting between them. CDR3 length: 16 amino acids. The germline gives CDR1 MNHEY, CDR2 SVGEGT. CDR3 region: CASSYSTGTPFWGYTF. CDR3 in DNA: TGTGCCAGCAGTTACTCTACCGGGACTCCCTTTTGGGGCTACACCTTC.

The genes are TRBV25-1 and TRBJ2-1; TRBD2 aligns across 15 bases. With 4 bases clipped from V and 1 base from J, the junction kept 8 bases outside the gene matches. CDR3 length: 19 residues. The germline V gene encodes CDR1 MGHDK and CDR2 SYGVNS. CDR3 amino acids: CASSGPRTSGRESYNEQFF. In nucleotides, the CDR3 is TGTGCCAGCAGTGGCCCAAGGACTAGCGGGAGGGAATCCTACAATGAGCAGTTCTTC.

The table lists this clonotype with a few counts. The rearrangement uses TRBV13 and TRBJ1-2, with D unresolved. The CDR3 runs to 13 residues. V dropped 0 bases and J dropped 2 bases, with 4 bases sitting between them. The germline gives CDR1 PRHDT, CDR2 FYEKMQ (reference sequence). CDR3: CASSLGVNYGYTF. DNA of the CDR3: TGTGCCAGCAGCTTAGGCGTCAACTATGGCTACACCTTC.

This clonotype has at least ten counts. The chain couples TRBV20-1 to TRBJ2-3; TRBD2 matches 11 bases. With 3 bases clipped from V and 4 bases from J, the junction kept 3 bases outside the gene matches. CDR3 length: 14 amino acids. CDR1 and CDR2 (germline): DFQATT, SNEGSKA (reference sequence). The chain's CDR3 is CSASKLAGADTQYF. For the CDR3, the DNA is TGCAGTGCTAGTAAACTAGCGGGGGCAGATACGCAGTATTTT.

This clonotype has a handful of counts. The CDR3, as DNA: TGTGCCAGCAGCGTAGAGGCTAGCGGGGCGAACACAGATACGCAGTATTTT. The encoded protein is CASSVEASGANTDTQYF. The chain uses TRBV9 and TRBJ2-3; 9 bases match TRBD2. J gave up 2 bases and V 0 bases, and 7 bases lay outside the gene matches. CDR1 and CDR2 (germline): SGDLS, YYNGEE. The CDR3 runs 17 residues.

In its sample, this clonotype was seen a few times. V usage is TRBV4-1 and J usage is TRBJ2-1; D is perhaps TRBD2 (6 bases). CDR1 and CDR2 from the germline V gene are MGHRA and YSYEKL. The CDR3 consists of 16 residues. The V and J ends lost 0 bases and 6 bases respectively, with 15 bases between them. The CDR3 sequence is CASSQDWGVRANEQFF. CDR3 nucleotide sequence: TGCGCCAGCAGCCAAGATTGGGGGGTCCGGGCCAATGAGCAGTTCTTC.

This clonotype was seen many times. At one of its ends the junction is not consistent with the germline gene, which may arise from a read error. This rearrangement joins TRBV6-1 to TRBJ2-7, with D maybe TRBD1 (6 bases). CDR3 length: 11 residues. The germline V gene encodes CDR1 MNHNS and CDR2 SASEGT. This chain's CDR3 is CASRGSYEQYF. CDR3 DNA sequence: TGCGCCAGCAGGGGTTCCTACGAGCAGTACTTC.

The chain joins TRBV30 to TRBJ2-1; possibly TRBD2 for D (6 bases). Per germline, CDR1 GTSNPN and CDR2 SVGIG (reference sequence). V was shortened by 0 bases and J by 10 bases, with 10 bases between the two germline ends. The CDR3 covers 12 residues. The CDR3 here is CAWSVNRGEQFF. The CDR3 DNA is TGTGCCTGGAGTGTAAACCGGGGGGAGCAGTTCTTC. The entire variable domain, with the rest obtained from reference TRBV30 and TRBJ2-1, is as follows: SQTIHQWPATLVQPVGSPLSLECTVEGTSNPNLYWYRQAAGRGLQLLFYSVGIGQISSEVPQNLSASRPQDRQFILSSKKLLLSDSGFYLCAWSVNRGEQFFGPGTRLTVL.

This clonotype has more than one count but fewer than ten. Here the CDR3 reads CASSQIWGLQETQYF. In DNA, the CDR3 is TGCGCCAGCAGTCAAATCTGGGGGCTACAAGAGACCCAGTACTTC. This chain uses TRBV23-1 with TRBJ2-5, with D tentatively TRBD1 (6 bases). TRBV23-1 is designated an ORF whose function remains uncertain. The CDR3 spans 15 residues. Trimming took 2 bases from V and 2 from J, leaving 12 bases between them.

The rearrangement joins TRBV15 to TRBJ1-3; 7 bases align to TRBD1. V lost 5 bases and J lost 5; bases outside the gene matches: 12. The germline V gene encodes CDR1 LNHNV and CDR2 YYDKDF (reference sequence). There are 16 residues in the CDR3. CDR3 residues: CATSRSTGFGRNTIYF. The CDR3 coding sequence is TGTGCCACCAGCCGATCGACAGGGTTCGGACGAAACACCATATATTTT.

The rearrangement uses TRBV7-9 and TRBJ1-3; D is undetermined. Germline V gene sequence: CDR1 SEHNR, CDR2 FQNEAQ (reference sequence). Trimming shortened V by 4 bases and J by 8 bases, and 9 bases separated the two germline ends. This CDR3 contains 12 residues. CDR3 DNA: TGTGCCAGCAGCTCCTACATTGACACCATATATTTT. Translating it yields CASSSYIDTIYF.

This clonotype was counted between two and nine times. The genes are TRBV24-1 and TRBJ2-1; 9 positions match TRBD2. V lost 3 bases, J lost 8 bases, and 4 bases stayed unmatched. This CDR3 is built from 14 residues. From germline, CDR1 is KGHDR and CDR2 SFDVKD. CDR3 amino acids: CATSDGTSSDEQFF. In DNA form, the CDR3 reads TGTGCCACCAGTGATGGGACTAGCTCAGATGAGCAGTTCTTC.